This entry describes one T cell receptor (beta chain). Alongside a J-beta primer mix, a sample-barcoded 5' primer served in a second PCR lasting about 6 to 11 cycles. TCRdb passed the 5' RACE reads through MiXCR, listing each CDR3 protein once. Among 800,000 to 1,000,000 distinct CDR3 sequences listed, 45% to 50% were seen once. Per germline, CDR1 SGHRS and CDR2 YFSETQ. V shed 4 bases and J shed 7 bases, with 20 bases lying between them. The CDR3 consists of 15 residues. This entry belongs to a study of blood T cells in healthy people across ages. What was sequenced was blood. This chain connects TRBV5-1 to TRBJ2-5; TRBD1 or TRBD2 may be the D gene (5 bases each). This TCR was sampled from a man aged 25-45 years in good health. The CDR3 protein is CASSPTLRAQGTQYF. CDR3 sequence (DNA): TGCGCCAGCAGCCCGACATTGCGGGCCCAGGGGACCCAGTACTTC.